What follows is one TCR beta chain and its context. The antigen remains undetermined. Generated by immunoSEQ multiplex PCR, the TCRdb table keeps only in-frame clones and is missing some. The sample has 100,000 to 130,000 clones, roughly 87% seen once. The data were taken from a study of graft-versus-host responses after intestinal transplantation. Study-wide context: Induction with anti-thymocyte globulin, then tacrolimus and steroids for around three years, was given to all recipients.

In germline, CDR1 is SNHLY, CDR2 FYNNEI. After removal of 7 bases from V and 5 bases from J, the junction contained 7 bases not matched to a gene. This CDR3 comprises 14 residues. V usage is TRBV2 and J usage is TRBJ2-2; the match to TRBD1 covers 7 bases. This receptor was identified in a human donor who was the organ donor for an intestinal transplant. Sequenced material: unstimulated CD4+ T cells sorted from spleen or lymph node cells, taken before transplant. The CDR3 coding sequence is TGTGCCAGCAAGGGGGCATCTATTACCGGGGAGCTGTTTTTT. Translating gives CASKGASITGELFF.